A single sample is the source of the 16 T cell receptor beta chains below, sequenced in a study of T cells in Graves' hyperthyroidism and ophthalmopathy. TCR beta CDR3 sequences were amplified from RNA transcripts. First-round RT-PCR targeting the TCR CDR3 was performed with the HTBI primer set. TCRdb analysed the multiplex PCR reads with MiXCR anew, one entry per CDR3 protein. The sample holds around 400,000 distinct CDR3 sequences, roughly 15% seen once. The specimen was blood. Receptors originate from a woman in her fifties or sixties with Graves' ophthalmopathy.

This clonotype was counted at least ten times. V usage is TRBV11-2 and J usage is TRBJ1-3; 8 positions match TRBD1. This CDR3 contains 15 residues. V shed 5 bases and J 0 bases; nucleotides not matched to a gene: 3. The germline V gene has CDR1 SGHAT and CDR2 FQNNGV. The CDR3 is CASSLQGVSGNTIYF. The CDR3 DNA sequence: TGTGCCAGCAGCCTACAGGGGGTCTCTGGAAACACCATATATTTT.

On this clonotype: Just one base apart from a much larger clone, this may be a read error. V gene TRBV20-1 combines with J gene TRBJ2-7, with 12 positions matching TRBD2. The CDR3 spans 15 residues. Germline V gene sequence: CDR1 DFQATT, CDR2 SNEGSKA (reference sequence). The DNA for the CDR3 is TGCAGTGCACTGTCGGGACTAGCGGGCGAATACGGGCAGTACTTC. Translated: CSALSGLAGEYGQYF.

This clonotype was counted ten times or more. The CDR3 nucleotides are TGTGCCAGCAGTTTAATGGGGGCCGGAGATACGCAGTATTTT. Translation: CASSLMGAGDTQYF. The chain has TRBV12-3 or TRBV12-4 and TRBJ2-3; possible D gene TRBD1, 6 bases. The CDR3 runs to 14 residues. The V end lost 2 bases, the J end lost 5 bases, and 11 bases lay between the germline ends.

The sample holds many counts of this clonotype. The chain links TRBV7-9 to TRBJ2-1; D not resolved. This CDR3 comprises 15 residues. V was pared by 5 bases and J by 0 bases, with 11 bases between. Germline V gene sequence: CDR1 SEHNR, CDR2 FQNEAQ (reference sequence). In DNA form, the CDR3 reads TGTGCCAGCAGCCAATTTACTCGCTCCTACAATGAGCAGTTCTTC. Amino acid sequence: CASSQFTRSYNEQFF.

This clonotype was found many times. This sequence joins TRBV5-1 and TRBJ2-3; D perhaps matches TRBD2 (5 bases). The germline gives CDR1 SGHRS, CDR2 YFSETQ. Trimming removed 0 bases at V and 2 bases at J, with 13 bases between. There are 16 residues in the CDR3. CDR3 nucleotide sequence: TGCGCCAGCAGCTTGGCCCAGAGCGGTTTCACAGATACGCAGTATTTT. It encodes CASSLAQSGFTDTQYF.

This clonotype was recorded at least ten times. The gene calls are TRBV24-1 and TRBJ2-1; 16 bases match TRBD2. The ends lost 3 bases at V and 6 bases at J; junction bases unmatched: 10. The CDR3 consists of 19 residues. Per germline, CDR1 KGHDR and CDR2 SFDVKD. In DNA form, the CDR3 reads TGTGCCACCAGTGATCCGGGACTAGCGGGAGGGCCTTCGCGCAATGAGCAGTTCTTC. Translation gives CATSDPGLAGGPSRNEQFF.

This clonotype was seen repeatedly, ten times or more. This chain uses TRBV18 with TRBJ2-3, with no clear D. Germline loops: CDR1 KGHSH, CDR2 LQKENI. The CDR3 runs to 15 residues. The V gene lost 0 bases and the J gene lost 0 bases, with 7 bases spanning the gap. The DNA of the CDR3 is TGTGCCAGCTCACCACCTCGGGCAAGCACAGATACGCAGTATTTT. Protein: CASSPPRASTDTQYF.

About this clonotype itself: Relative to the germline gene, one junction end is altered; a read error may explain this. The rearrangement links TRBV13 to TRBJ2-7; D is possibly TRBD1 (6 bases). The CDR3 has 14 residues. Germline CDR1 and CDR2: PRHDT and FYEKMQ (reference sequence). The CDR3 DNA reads TGTGCCAGCAGCGCGAACAGGGTCAACTACGAGCAGCACTTC. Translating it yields CASSANRVNYEQHF.

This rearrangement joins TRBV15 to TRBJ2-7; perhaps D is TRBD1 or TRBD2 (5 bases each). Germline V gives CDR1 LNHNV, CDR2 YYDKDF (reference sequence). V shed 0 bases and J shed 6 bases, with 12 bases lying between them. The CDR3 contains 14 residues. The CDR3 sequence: CATSRDEGAGEQYF. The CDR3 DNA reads TGTGCCACCAGCAGAGACGAAGGGGCGGGCGAGCAGTACTTC.

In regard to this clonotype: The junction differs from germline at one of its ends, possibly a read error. The CDR3 region is CAGSYQQGSLVEQYF. CDR3 DNA: TGTGCCGGCAGTTACCAACAGGGTTCGTTAGTCGAGCAGTACTTC. The chain couples TRBV6-9 to TRBJ2-7; a weak D match, TRBD1 (6 bases). Germline V gene data show CDR1 as MNHGY and CDR2 as SVAAGI. The CDR3 is made up of 15 amino acids.

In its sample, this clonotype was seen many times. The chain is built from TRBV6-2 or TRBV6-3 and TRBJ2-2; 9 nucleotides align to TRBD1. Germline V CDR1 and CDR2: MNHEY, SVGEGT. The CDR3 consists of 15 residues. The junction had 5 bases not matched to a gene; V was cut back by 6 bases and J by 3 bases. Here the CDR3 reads CASRGQGRDTGELFF. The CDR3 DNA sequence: TGTGCCAGCAGGGGACAGGGTCGTGACACCGGGGAGCTGTTTTTT.

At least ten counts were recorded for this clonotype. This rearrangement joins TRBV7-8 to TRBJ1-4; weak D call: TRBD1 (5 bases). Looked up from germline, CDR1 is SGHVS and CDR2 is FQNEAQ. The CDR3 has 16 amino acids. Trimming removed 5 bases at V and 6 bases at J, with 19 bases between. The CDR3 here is CASSASMDTADEKLFF. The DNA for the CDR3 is TGTGCCAGCAGCGCATCGATGGACACGGCGGATGAAAAACTGTTTTTT.

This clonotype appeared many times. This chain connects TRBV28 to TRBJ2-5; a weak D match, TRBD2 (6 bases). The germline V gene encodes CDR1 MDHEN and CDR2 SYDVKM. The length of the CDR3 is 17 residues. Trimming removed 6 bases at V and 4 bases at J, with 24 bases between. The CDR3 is CASRPHSGAGPRETQYF. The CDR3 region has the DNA TGTGCCAGCAGACCTCACTCCGGGGCGGGACCCCGAGAGACCCAGTACTTC.

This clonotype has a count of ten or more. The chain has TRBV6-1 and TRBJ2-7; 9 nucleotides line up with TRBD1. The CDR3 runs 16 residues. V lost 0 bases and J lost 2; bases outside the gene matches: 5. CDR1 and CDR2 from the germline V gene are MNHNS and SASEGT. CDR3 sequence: CASSEASGTGTYEQYF. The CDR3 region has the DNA TGTGCCAGCAGTGAAGCCTCCGGGACAGGGACCTACGAGCAGTACTTC.

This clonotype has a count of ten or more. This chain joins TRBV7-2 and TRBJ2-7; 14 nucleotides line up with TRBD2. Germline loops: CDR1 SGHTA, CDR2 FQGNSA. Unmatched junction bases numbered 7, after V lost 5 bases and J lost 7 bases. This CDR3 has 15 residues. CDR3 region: CASSLGLAGVQEQYF. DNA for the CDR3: TGTGCCAGCAGCCTGGGACTAGCGGGAGTACAGGAGCAGTACTTC.

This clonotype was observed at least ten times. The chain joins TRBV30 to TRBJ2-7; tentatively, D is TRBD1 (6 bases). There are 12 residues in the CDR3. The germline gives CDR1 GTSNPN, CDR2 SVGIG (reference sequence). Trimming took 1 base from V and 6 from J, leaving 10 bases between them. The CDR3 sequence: CAWSGTVGEQYF. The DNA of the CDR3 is TGTGCCTGGAGTGGGACAGTGGGCGAGCAGTACTTC.